The 30 T cell receptor beta chains below come from one sample, sequenced in a study of cytomegalovirus exposure and HLA in healthy donors. A multiplex PCR was run with 60 Vbeta primers and 13 Jbeta primers. The table came from immunoSEQ multiplex PCR; TCRdb's copy has only in-frame clones and leaves some out. The top ten hold just under 3% of the sample, which has roughly 200,000 clones, around 77% seen once. The sequenced sample was PBMCs. The receptors originated from a woman in her 30s in good health and CMV-seronegative.

This clone has just one count. The CDR3 DNA follows: TGCGCCAGCAGCTTGGAGGGAGACCCCTCTGGAAACACCATATATTTT. Protein product: CASSLEGDPSGNTIYF. V usage is TRBV5-1 and J usage is TRBJ1-3; D gene uncertain. Germline lookup yields CDR1 SGHRS and CDR2 YFSETQ. The V gene lost 0 bases and the J gene lost 0 bases, with 10 bases spanning the gap. The CDR3 has 16 residues.

The chain uses TRBV6-5 and TRBJ2-5; 8 positions agree with TRBD2. CDR1 MNHEY and CDR2 SVGAGI come from the germline V gene. V lost 4 bases, J lost 9 bases, and 1 base stayed unmatched. This CDR3 is built from 11 residues. CDR3 protein: CASSFGGAQYF. The CDR3 nucleotides are TGTGCCAGCAGTTTCGGGGGGGCCCAGTACTTC.

The chain employs TRBV5-4 and TRBJ1-2; the D gene is possibly TRBD1 (6 bases). The CDR3 is 13 residues long. Germline CDR1 and CDR2: SGHNT and YYREEE (reference sequence). V was trimmed by 1 base and J by 5 bases, leaving 9 bases between them. The CDR3 here is CASSLSQGYGYTF. The CDR3 DNA follows: TGTGCCAGCAGCTTGAGCCAGGGGTATGGCTACACCTTC. Based on the CDR3 plus reference TRBV5-4 and TRBJ1-2, the full variable domain is ETGVTQSPTHLIKTRGQQVTLRCSSQSGHNTVSWYQQALGQGPQFIFQYYREEENGRGNFPPRFSGLQFPNYSSELNVNALELDDSALYLCASSLSQGYGYTFGSGTRLTVV.

The rearrangement links TRBV5-1 to TRBJ1-6, with 7 bases lining up with TRBD1. Trimming took 2 bases from V and 6 from J; bases not matched to a gene: 11. This CDR3 is 17 amino acids long. Looked up from germline, CDR1 is SGHRS and CDR2 is YFSETQ. The CDR3 loop reads CASSLVGTGTANSPLHF. DNA of the CDR3: TGCGCCAGCAGCTTAGTAGGGACCGGGACAGCTAATTCACCCCTCCACTTT.

J is TRBJ2-1 and V is TRBV5-1; TRBD2 is a possible D gene (6 bases). CDR3 length equals 15 residues. V was cut by 6 bases and J by 6 bases, with 19 bases left in between. Germline V gene data show CDR1 as SGHRS and CDR2 as YFSETQ. CDR3 coding DNA: TGCGCCAGCACCCTTGGGGGGATAGGCACCAATGAGCAGTTCTTC. It specifies CASTLGGIGTNEQFF.

The rearrangement uses TRBV4-2 and TRBJ2-1; D possibly corresponds to TRBD2 (5 bases). CDR3 size: 16 residues. In germline, CDR1 is LGHNA, CDR2 YNFKEQ. V lost 0 bases and J lost 8, with 17 bases in between. CDR3 bases: TGTGCCAGCAGCCAAGAGGGCCTCCCGGGATACTATGAGCAGTTCTTC. Residues: CASSQEGLPGYYEQFF.

This clone appeared once. The genes are TRBV28 and TRBJ1-2; tentatively, D is TRBD1 (5 bases). The germline V gene has CDR1 MDHEN and CDR2 SYDVKM. Trimming took off 7 bases at V and 2 bases at J, with 17 bases between the two ends. The CDR3 length is 15 residues. The CDR3 DNA sequence: TGTGCCAGCATACCTGCGGGGGTGGGCAACTATGGCTACACCTTC. This sequence encodes CASIPAGVGNYGYTF.

The chain couples TRBV30 to TRBJ2-2, with D possibly matching TRBD1 (5 bases). The length of the CDR3 is 15 residues. V was clipped by 0 bases and J by 4 bases, with 12 bases between them. Germline V gene lookup returns CDR1 GTSNPN and CDR2 SVGIG (reference sequence). CDR3 coding DNA: TGTGCCTGGAGTGTAGGGGAATCCGGCACCGGGGAGCTGTTTTTT. Translated, it gives CAWSVGESGTGELFF.

V gene TRBV29-1 combines with J gene TRBJ2-5; D unresolved. This CDR3 is built from 11 residues. The germline V gene has CDR1 SQVTM and CDR2 ANQGSEA. The V end lost 7 bases, the J end lost 5 bases, and 11 bases lay between the germline ends. In nucleotides, the CDR3 is TGCAGCGGTACAGAGTGGGAGACCCAGTACTTC. Its translation is CSGTEWETQYF.

V usage is TRBV16 and J usage is TRBJ1-2, with unresolved D. Germline CDR1 reads KGHSY; CDR2 reads FQNENV. This CDR3 contains 12 residues. Trimming shortened V by 1 base and J by 10 bases, and 10 bases separated the two germline ends. CDR3 nucleotide sequence: TGTGCCAGCAGCCAATGGAGTCTCACCTACACCTTC. Amino acids: CASSQWSLTYTF.

This chain links TRBV11-2 with TRBJ2-5, with 7 bases aligning to TRBD2. J gave up 3 bases and V 6 bases, and 7 bases lay outside the gene matches. The germline V gene has CDR1 SGHAT and CDR2 FQNNGV. This CDR3 contains 14 residues. The CDR3 DNA reads as TGTGCCAGCAGACCCTGGGGGGGGAAAGAGACCCAGTACTTC. Its translation: CASRPWGGKETQYF.

The V call is TRBV6-6, the J call TRBJ2-7, with D maybe TRBD1 (5 bases). The CDR3 totals 14 residues. Germline values: CDR1 MNHNY, CDR2 SVGAGI (reference sequence). Trimming shortened V by 7 bases and J by 3 bases, and 16 bases separated the two germline ends. CDR3 protein: CASKGASTYYEQYF. CDR3 bases: TGTGCCAGCAAAGGGGCCAGCACTTACTACGAGCAGTACTTC.

This rearrangement joins TRBV6-5 to TRBJ2-7; the D gene is possibly TRBD1 (7 bases). The CDR3 is 15 amino acids. CDR1 is MNHEY, CDR2 SVGAGI, per germline. V was shortened by 6 bases and J by 3 bases, with 18 bases between the two germline ends. The CDR3 sequence is CASSRPGGNYYEQYF. CDR3 sequence (DNA): TGTGCCAGCAGCCGACCAGGGGGGAATTACTACGAGCAGTACTTC.

J is TRBJ1-2 and V is TRBV7-9, with D possibly being TRBD1 (5 bases). CDR3 length equals 15 residues. CDR1 is SEHNR, CDR2 FQNEAQ, per germline (reference sequence). V dropped 1 base and J dropped 0 bases, with 9 bases sitting between them. CDR3 region: CASSLGRATNYGYTF. CDR3 bases: TGTGCCAGCAGCTTAGGCAGGGCGACTAACTATGGCTACACCTTC. Full variable domain (rest looked up from reference TRBV7-9 and TRBJ1-2): DTGVSQNPRHKITKRGQNVTFRCDPISEHNRLYWYRQTLGQGPEFLTYFQNEAQLEKSRLLSDRFSAERPKGSFSTLEIQRTEQGDSAMYLCASSLGRATNYGYTFGSGTRLTVV.

This chain uses TRBV6-1 with TRBJ1-4; 9 bases map to TRBD1. The length of the CDR3 is 14 residues. The V gene's germline CDR1 is MNHNS and CDR2 SASEGT. The V gene end was trimmed by 6 bases and the J gene end by 7 bases; junction bases not matched to a gene: 6. In nucleotides, the CDR3 is TGTGCCAGCAGATCACAGGGGGCGCTTGAAAAACTGTTTTTT. It is translated as CASRSQGALEKLFF.

The chain combines TRBV7-9 with TRBJ1-4; 9 bases agree with TRBD1. CDR3 size: 15 residues. After removal of 5 bases from V and 8 bases from J, the junction contained 9 bases not matched to a gene. CDR1 and CDR2 (germline): SEHNR, FQNEAQ (reference sequence). The CDR3 sequence is CASSPPQGAWEKLFF. The CDR3 nucleotides are TGTGCCAGCAGCCCTCCACAGGGGGCTTGGGAAAAACTGTTTTTT.

By its share, this clone is medium-sized. V gene TRBV7-3 combines with J gene TRBJ1-3; no reliable D call. V lost 2 bases, J lost 1 base, and 24 bases lay in between. The germline V gene encodes CDR1 SGHTA and CDR2 FQGTGA. This CDR3 comprises 20 residues. The CDR3 DNA is TGTGCCAGCAGCTTAGTCTCGGGTGGGTCAGCCCGACGATCTGGAAACACCATATATTTT. Protein sequence: CASSLVSGGSARRSGNTIYF.

The chain recombines TRBV6-4 with TRBJ2-3, with TRBD1 as a possible D gene (6 bases). Germline CDR1 and CDR2: MRHNA and SNTAGT. The V and J ends lost 2 bases and 5 bases respectively, with 11 bases between them. This CDR3 contains 14 residues. CDR3 residues: CASSDRGGQDTQYF. For the CDR3, the DNA is TGTGCCAGCAGTGACCGAGGGGGTCAAGATACGCAGTATTTT.

The chain carries TRBV27 and TRBJ1-2; no firm D call. The germline V gene has CDR1 MNHEY and CDR2 SMNVEV (reference sequence). The length of the CDR3 is 15 residues. Trimming cost V 2 bases and J 3 bases, with 13 bases left between them. CDR3 residues: CASSLIGIGDYGYTF. The CDR3 DNA sequence: TGTGCCAGCAGTTTAATCGGCATCGGAGACTATGGCTACACCTTC.

The chain is built from TRBV19 and TRBJ1-2; possibly TRBD1 for D (6 bases). The CDR3 is 15 residues long. Trimming pared 6 bases from V and 5 bases from J, leaving 19 bases between. Germline values: CDR1 LNHDA, CDR2 SQIVND (reference sequence). CDR3 DNA sequence: TGTGCCAGTAGACCAGGGGCAGATAAAATATATGGCTACACCTTC. Translation gives CASRPGADKIYGYTF.

The chain is built from TRBV14 and TRBJ1-6, with D perhaps matching TRBD1 (6 bases). Germline V CDR1 and CDR2: SGHDN, FVKESK. V lost 6 bases and J 9 bases, leaving 33 bases between the germline ends. CDR3 length equals 20 residues. The chain's CDR3 is CASRQKGGGTETKGGSPLHF. The CDR3 nucleotides read TGTGCCAGCAGACAAAAGGGGGGAGGGACCGAGACAAAAGGGGGTTCACCCCTCCACTTT. Drawing the rest from reference TRBV14 and TRBJ1-6, the complete variable domain is EAGVTQFPSHSVIEKGQTVTLRCDPISGHDNLYWYRRVMGKEIKFLLHFVKESKQDESGMPNNRFLAERTGGTYSTLKVQPAELEDSGVYFCASRQKGGGTETKGGSPLHFGNGTRLTVT.

This chain joins TRBV5-1 and TRBJ2-1, with TRBD1 identical over 10 bases. J was trimmed by 10 bases and V by 4 bases; bases with no gene match: 8. In germline, CDR1 is SGHRS, CDR2 YFSETQ. This CDR3 is 14 amino acids long. The DNA of the CDR3 is TGCGCCAGCAGCGCACGACAGGGGGCGGAGGAGCAGTTCTTC. It translates to CASSARQGAEEQFF.

The V and J genes are TRBV19 and TRBJ2-3, with 9 bases fitting TRBD1. The length of the CDR3 is 15 residues. CDR1 and CDR2 from the germline V gene are LNHDA and SQIVND (reference sequence). Trimming took 6 bases from V and 3 from J; bases not matched to a gene: 7. The CDR3 coding sequence is TGTGCCAGTAGCCGAAGGACAGGGGCAACAGATACGCAGTATTTT. Translated, it gives CASSRRTGATDTQYF.

The chain carries TRBV7-2 and TRBJ2-1; TRBD2 matches 11 bases. The ends lost 5 bases at V and 5 bases at J; junction bases unmatched: 8. The germline gives CDR1 SGHTA, CDR2 FQGNSA. The CDR3 runs 16 residues. The CDR3 loop reads CASSETLAGGHNEQFF. CDR3 sequence (DNA): TGTGCCAGCAGCGAGACCCTAGCGGGGGGACACAATGAGCAGTTCTTC.

The chain combines TRBV27 with TRBJ1-6; D unresolved. CDR3 size: 16 residues. The germline V gene encodes CDR1 MNHEY and CDR2 SMNVEV (reference sequence). Trimming cost V 5 bases and J 7 bases, with 18 bases left between them. CDR3 sequence reads: CASSNNGGPLNSPLHF. The CDR3 DNA follows: TGTGCCAGCAGTAATAATGGCGGCCCTCTGAATTCACCCCTCCACTTT.

This clone was recorded a few times. This chain links TRBV5-1 with TRBJ2-7; the D gene is possibly TRBD1 (5 bases). V was trimmed by 4 bases and J by 1 base, leaving 12 bases between them. The CDR3 extends over 14 amino acids. The germline V gene encodes CDR1 SGHRS and CDR2 YFSETQ. CDR3 sequence (DNA): TGCGCCAGCAGCATCGCAGGGCAGTCCTACGAGCAGTACTTC. It codes for CASSIAGQSYEQYF.

By its share, this clone is medium-sized. The chain is built from TRBV11-2 and TRBJ2-5, with a tentative D call TRBD1 (7 bases). CDR1 and CDR2 from the germline V gene are SGHAT and FQNNGV. CDR3 length: 18 residues. Trimming removed 6 bases at V and 2 bases at J, with 25 bases between. DNA for the CDR3: TGTGCCAGCAGATCTACCGTGCGGGGCAGGGGGGAACAAGAGACCCAGTACTTC. It is translated as CASRSTVRGRGEQETQYF.

This chain links TRBV9 with TRBJ2-5, with D perhaps matching TRBD2 (6 bases). V was shortened by 0 bases and J by 1 base, with 7 bases between the two germline ends. Germline CDR1 SGDLS, CDR2 YYNGEE. CDR3 length equals 14 residues. As DNA, the CDR3 is TGTGCCAGCAGCGTAGGCGGGGCCCAAGAGACCCAGTACTTC. Its translation: CASSVGGAQETQYF.

This clone was seen a handful of times. V gene TRBV4-1 combines with J gene TRBJ2-3; 9 nucleotides line up with TRBD2. Germline V gene lookup returns CDR1 MGHRA and CDR2 YSYEKL. This CDR3 region has 18 residues. V shed 1 base, J shed 6 bases, and the junction held 14 bases outside the gene matches. The DNA of the CDR3 is TGCGCCAGCAGCCAAGCCTTAGGGCTAGCGGGGTTGATGGATACGCAGTATTTT. This gives the protein CASSQALGLAGLMDTQYF.

This chain connects TRBV5-4 to TRBJ2-1; 11 bases are a match to TRBD2. V gave up 2 bases and J gave up 4 bases; unmatched junction bases: 11. Germline V gives CDR1 SGHNT, CDR2 YYREEE (reference sequence). The CDR3 has 18 amino acids. CDR3 DNA: TGTGCCAGCAGCTTCCGGACTAGCGGGTCGCGGATTTACAATGAGCAGTTCTTC. Amino acid sequence: CASSFRTSGSRIYNEQFF.